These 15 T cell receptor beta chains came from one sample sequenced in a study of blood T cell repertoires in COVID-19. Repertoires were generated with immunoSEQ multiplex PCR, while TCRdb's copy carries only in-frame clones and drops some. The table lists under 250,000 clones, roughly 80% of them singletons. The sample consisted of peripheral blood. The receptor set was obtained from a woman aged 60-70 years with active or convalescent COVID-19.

CDR3 DNA sequence: TGTGCCAGCAGCTTTCCCGGACAGCACTATGGCTACACCTTC. As protein: CASSFPGQHYGYTF. The J gene is TRBJ1-2, the V gene TRBV7-2; a weak D match, TRBD1 (6 bases). CDR3 length: 14 residues. Trimming pared 3 bases from V and 3 bases from J, leaving 11 bases between. Germline V gives CDR1 SGHTA, CDR2 FQGNSA.

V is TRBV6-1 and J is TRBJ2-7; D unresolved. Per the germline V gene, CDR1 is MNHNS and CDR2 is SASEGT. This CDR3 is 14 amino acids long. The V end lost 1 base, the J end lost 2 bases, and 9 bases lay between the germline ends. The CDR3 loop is CASSEELVPYEQYF. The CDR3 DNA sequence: TGTGCCAGCAGTGAAGAGCTGGTTCCCTACGAGCAGTACTTC.

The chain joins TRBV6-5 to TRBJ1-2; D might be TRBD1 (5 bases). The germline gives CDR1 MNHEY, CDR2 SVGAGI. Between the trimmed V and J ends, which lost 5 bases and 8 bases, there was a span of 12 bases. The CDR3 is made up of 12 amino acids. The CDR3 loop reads CASSPGTLGYTF. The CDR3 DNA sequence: TGTGCCAGCAGTCCAGGGACTTTGGGCTACACCTTC.

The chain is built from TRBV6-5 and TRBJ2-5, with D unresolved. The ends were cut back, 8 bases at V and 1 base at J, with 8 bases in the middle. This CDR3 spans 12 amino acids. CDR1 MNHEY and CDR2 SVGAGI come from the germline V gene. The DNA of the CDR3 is TGTGCCAGCGAGGAGTTCCAAGAGACCCAGTACTTC. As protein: CASEEFQETQYF.

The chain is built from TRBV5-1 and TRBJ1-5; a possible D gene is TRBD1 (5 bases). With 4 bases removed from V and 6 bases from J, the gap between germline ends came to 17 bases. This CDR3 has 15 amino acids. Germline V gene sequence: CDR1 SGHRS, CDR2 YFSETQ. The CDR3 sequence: CASSPSGVGGQPQHF. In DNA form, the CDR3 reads TGCGCCAGCAGCCCCTCGGGGGTTGGGGGTCAGCCCCAGCATTTT.

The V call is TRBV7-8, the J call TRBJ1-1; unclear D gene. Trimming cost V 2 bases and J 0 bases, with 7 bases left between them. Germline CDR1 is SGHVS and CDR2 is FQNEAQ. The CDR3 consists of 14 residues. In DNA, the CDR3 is TGTGCCAGCAGCTTACAGGTTATGAACACTGAAGCTTTCTTT. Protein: CASSLQVMNTEAFF.

CDR3 sequence: CASNEAVQETQYF. The CDR3 DNA follows: TGCGCCAGCAATGAAGCGGTCCAAGAGACCCAGTACTTC. The chain couples TRBV10-2 to TRBJ2-5, with a weak D call TRBD2 (5 bases). V was shortened by 7 bases and J by 1 base, with 10 bases between the two germline ends. The CDR3 spans 13 residues. The germline gives CDR1 WSHSY, CDR2 SAAADI.

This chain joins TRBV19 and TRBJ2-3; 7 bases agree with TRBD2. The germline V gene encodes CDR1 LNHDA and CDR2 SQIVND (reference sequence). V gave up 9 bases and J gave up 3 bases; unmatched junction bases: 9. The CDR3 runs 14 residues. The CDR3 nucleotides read TGTGCCAGCTGCCGGGGGGAGTTAACAGATACGCAGTATTTT. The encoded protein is CASCRGELTDTQYF.

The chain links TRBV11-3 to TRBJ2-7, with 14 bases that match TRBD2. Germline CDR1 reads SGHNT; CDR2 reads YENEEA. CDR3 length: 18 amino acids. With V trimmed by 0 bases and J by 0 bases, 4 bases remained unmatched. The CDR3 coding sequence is TGTGCCAGCAGCTTAGAGGGACTAGCGGGAGTCTTCTCCTACGAGCAGTACTTC. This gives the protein CASSLEGLAGVFSYEQYF.

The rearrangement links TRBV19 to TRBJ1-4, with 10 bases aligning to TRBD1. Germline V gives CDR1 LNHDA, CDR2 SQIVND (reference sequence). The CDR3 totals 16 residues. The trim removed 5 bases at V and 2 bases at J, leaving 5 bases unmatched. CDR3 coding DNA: TGTGCCAGTAGTCTCGACAGGGGGCGGACTAATGAAAAACTGTTTTTT. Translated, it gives CASSLDRGRTNEKLFF.

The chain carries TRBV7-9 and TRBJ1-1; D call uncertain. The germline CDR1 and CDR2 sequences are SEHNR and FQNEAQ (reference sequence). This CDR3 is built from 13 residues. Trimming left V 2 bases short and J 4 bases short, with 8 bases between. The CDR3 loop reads CASSLQVATEAFF. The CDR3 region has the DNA TGTGCCAGCAGCTTACAGGTTGCCACTGAAGCTTTCTTT. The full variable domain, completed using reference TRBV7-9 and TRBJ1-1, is DTGVSQNPRHKITKRGQNVTFRCDPISEHNRLYWYRQTLGQGPEFLTYFQNEAQLEKSRLLSDRFSAERPKGSFSTLEIQRTEQGDSAMYLCASSLQVATEAFFGQGTRLTVV.

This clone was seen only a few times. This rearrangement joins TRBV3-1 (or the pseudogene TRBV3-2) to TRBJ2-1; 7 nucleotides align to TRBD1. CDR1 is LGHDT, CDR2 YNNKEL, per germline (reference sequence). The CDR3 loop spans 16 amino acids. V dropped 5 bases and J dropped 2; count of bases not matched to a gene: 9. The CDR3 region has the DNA TGTGCCAGCAGCTTCGGTGGACAGGTCCCCTACAATGAGCAGTTCTTC. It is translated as CASSFGGQVPYNEQFF.

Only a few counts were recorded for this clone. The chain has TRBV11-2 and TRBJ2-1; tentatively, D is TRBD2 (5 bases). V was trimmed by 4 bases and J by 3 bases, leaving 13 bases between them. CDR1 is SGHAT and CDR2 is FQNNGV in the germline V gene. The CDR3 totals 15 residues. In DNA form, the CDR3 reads TGTGCCAGCAGCTCTTCCTTCGGGAACTACAATGAGCAGTTCTTC. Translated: CASSSSFGNYNEQFF.

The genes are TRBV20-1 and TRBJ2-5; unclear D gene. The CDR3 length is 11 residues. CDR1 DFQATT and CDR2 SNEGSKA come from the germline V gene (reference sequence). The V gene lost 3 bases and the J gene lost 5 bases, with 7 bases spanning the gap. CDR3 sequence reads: CSASLLETQYF. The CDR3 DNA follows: TGCAGTGCTAGTCTACTGGAGACCCAGTACTTC.

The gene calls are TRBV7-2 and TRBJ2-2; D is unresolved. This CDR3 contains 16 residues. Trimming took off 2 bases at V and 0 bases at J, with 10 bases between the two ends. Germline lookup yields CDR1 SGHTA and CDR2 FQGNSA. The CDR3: CASSLSVHSNTGELFF. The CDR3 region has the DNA TGTGCCAGCAGCTTAAGCGTACACTCGAACACCGGGGAGCTGTTTTTT.